This TCR beta chain stems from a study of graft-versus-host responses after intestinal transplantation. Study-level background: Tacrolimus and steroids were given for 2 to 4 years to all recipients after anti-thymocyte globulin induction. Study-level findings and limits: Early after transplant, HvG clones declined as circulating GvH clones peaked. Recipient marrow harbored GvH clones, some of which surfaced first in ileum or blood. Clonal ratios of graft-versus-host to host-versus-graft in allografts were high for patients exhibiting graft-donor T cell macrochimerism.

CDR1 is ENHRY, CDR2 SYGVKD, per germline. The CDR3 sequence is 16 residues long. Trimming removed 0 bases at V and 0 bases at J, with 8 bases between. This clone came up a few times. Its antigen remains unknown. The assay was immunoSEQ multiplex PCR, and TCRdb's table has in-frame clones only and misses some. The sample gives about 100,000 clones, roughly nine tenths of which show up once; approximately 0.97% is in the top ten. The input for sequencing was unstimulated CD4+ T cells sorted from spleen or lymph node cells, taken before intestinal transplant. The chain combines TRBV10-3 with TRBJ1-4; unclear D gene. This TCR came from a human donor who received an intestinal transplant. CDR3 DNA sequence: TGTGCCATCAGTGAGTCCCTGGCTGCAACTAATGAAAAACTGTTTTTT. Its translation is CAISESLAATNEKLFF.